This T cell receptor beta chain stems from a study of T-cell memory formation after mild COVID-19. Turning to the study itself: TCR clusters largely stayed donor specific. The study, taken as a whole, reports: Most CD4+ clones that shrank were in CM and EM, while CD8+ ones turned up in EMRA.

Trimming at V came to 6 bases and at J to 4 bases, leaving 2 bases not matched to a gene. Germline CDR1 MNHEY, CDR2 SVGAGI. The CDR3 is 13 amino acids. TCRdb processed the 5' RACE reads anew with MiXCR; each CDR3 protein has one entry. In the table there are approximately 480,000 distinct CDR3 sequences, around a sixth of which are singletons. This clonotype was seen only a few times. Its antigen is still unknown. Sequenced: PBMCs or a T cell subset sorted from them (not recorded which). The V gene is TRBV6-5, the J gene TRBJ1-1; TRBD1 matches 10 bases. This receptor was obtained from an adult woman who had mild COVID-19 (a few samples of this study predate the infection). Cell type and time point are not known. CDR3 residues: CASSGTGATEAFF. In DNA, the CDR3 is TGTGCCAGCAGCGGGACAGGGGCCACTGAAGCTTTCTTT.